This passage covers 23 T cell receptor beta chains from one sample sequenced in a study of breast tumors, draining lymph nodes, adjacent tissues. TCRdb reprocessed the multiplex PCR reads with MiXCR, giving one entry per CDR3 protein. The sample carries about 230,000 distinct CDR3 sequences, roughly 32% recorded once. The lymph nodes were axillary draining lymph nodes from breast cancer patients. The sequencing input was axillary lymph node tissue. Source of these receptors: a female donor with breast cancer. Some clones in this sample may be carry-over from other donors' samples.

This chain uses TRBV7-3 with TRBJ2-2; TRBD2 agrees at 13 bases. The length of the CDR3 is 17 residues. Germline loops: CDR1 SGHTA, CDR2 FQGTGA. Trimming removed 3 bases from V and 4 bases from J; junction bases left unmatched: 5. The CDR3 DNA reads TGTGCCAGCAGCTTTTATGGACTAGCGGGAGTCACCGGGGAGCTGTTTTTT. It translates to CASSFYGLAGVTGELFF.

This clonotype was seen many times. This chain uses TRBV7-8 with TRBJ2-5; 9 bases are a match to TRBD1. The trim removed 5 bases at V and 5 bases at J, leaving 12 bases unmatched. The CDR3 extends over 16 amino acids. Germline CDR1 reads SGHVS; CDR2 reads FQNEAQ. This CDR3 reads CASSQRPGQGMETQYF. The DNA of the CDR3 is TGTGCCAGCAGCCAACGTCCGGGACAGGGTATGGAGACCCAGTACTTC.

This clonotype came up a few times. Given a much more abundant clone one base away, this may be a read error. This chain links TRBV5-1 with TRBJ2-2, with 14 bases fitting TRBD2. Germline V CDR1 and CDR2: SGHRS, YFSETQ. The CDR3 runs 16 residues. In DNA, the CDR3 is TGCGCCAGCAGGGAGTCGGGACTAGCGGGAGTCGGGGGGCTGTTTTTT. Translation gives CASRESGLAGVGGLFF.

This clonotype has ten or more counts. The CDR3 spells CASSIGSRPNTGELFF. As DNA, the CDR3 is TGTGCCAGTAGTATAGGGTCCAGACCGAACACCGGGGAGCTGTTTTTT. This rearrangement joins TRBV19 to TRBJ2-2, with no clear D. In germline, CDR1 is LNHDA, CDR2 SQIVND (reference sequence). The CDR3 consists of 16 residues. Trimming shortened V by 1 base and J by 0 bases, and 9 bases separated the two germline ends.

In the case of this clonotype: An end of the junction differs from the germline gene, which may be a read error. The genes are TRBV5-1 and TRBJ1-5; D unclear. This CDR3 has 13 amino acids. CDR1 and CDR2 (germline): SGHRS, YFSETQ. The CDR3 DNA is TGCACCAGCAGCCCCGGAGCAAATCGGCCCCAGCATTTT. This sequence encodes CTSSPGANRPQHF.

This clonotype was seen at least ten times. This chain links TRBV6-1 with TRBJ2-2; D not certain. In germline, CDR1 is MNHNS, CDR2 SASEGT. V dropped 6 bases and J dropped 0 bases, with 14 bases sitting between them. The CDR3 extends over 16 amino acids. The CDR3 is CASRRETTTNTGELFF. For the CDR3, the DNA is TGTGCCAGCAGAAGAGAGACAACAACGAACACCGGGGAGCTGTTTTTT.

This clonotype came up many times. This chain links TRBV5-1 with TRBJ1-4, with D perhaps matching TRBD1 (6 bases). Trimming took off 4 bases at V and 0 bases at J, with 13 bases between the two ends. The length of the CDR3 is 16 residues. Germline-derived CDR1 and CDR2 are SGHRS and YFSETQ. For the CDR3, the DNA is TGCGCCAGCAGCAGGGGGACAACCGCAACTAATGAAAAACTGTTTTTT. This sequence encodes CASSRGTTATNEKLFF.

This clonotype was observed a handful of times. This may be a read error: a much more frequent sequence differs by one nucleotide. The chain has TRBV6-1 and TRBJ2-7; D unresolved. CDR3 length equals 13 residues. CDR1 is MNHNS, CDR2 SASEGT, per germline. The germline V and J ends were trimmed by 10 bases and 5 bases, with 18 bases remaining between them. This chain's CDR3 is CATTRTSRNEQYF. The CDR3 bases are TGTGCCACCACCCGGACGTCCCGGAACGAGCAGTACTTC.

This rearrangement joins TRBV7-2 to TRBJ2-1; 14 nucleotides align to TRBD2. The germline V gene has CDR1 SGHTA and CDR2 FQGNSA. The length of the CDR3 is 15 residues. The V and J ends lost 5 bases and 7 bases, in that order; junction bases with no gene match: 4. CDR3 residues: CASSEGLAGENEQFF. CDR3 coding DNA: TGTGCCAGCAGCGAGGGACTAGCGGGAGAGAATGAGCAGTTCTTC.

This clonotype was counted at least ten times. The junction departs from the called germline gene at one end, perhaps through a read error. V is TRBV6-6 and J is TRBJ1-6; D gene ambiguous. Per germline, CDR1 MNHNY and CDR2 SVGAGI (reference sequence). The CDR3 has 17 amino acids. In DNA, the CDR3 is TGTGCCAGCAGTCACTCGATGGGCAGCGTAGTTAATTCACCCCTCCACTTT. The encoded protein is CASSHSMGSVVNSPLHF.

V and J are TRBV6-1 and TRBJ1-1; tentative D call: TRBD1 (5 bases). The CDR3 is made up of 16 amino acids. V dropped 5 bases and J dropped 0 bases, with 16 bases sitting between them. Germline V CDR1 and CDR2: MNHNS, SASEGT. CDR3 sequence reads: CASSYSKTALNTEAFF. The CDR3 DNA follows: TGTGCCAGCAGTTACTCGAAGACAGCTTTGAACACTGAAGCTTTCTTT.

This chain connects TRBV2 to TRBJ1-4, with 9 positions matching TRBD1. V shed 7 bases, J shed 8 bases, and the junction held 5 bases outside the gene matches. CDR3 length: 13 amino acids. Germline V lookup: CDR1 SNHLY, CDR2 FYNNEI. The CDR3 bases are TGTGCCAGCACTGGGACAGGGTTCGAAAAACTGTTTTTT. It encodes CASTGTGFEKLFF.

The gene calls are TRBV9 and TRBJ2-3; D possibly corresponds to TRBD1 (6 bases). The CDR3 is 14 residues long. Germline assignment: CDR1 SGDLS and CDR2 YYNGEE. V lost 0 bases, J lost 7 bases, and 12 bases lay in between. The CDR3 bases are TGTGCCAGCAGCGTAGTCTGGGGGCATAATACGCAGTATTTT. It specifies CASSVVWGHNTQYF. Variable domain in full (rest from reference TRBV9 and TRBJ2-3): DSGVTQTPKHLITATGQRVTLRCSPRSGDLSVYWYQQSLDQGLQFLIQYYNGEERAKGNILERFSAQQFPDLHSELNLSSLELGDSALYFCASSVVWGHNTQYFGPGTRLTVL.

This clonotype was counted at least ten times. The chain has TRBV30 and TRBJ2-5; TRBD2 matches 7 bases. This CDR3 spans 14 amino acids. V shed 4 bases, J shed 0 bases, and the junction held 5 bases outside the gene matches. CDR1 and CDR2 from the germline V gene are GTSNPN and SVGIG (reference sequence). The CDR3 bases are TGTGCCTGGAAGACCGGGACTAACCAAGAGACCCAGTACTTC. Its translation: CAWKTGTNQETQYF.

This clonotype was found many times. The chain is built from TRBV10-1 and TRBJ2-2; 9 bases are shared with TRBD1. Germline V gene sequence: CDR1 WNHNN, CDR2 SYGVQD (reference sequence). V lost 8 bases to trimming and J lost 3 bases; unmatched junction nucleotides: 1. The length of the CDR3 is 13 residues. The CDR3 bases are TGCGCCAGCGGGACAGGGCACACCGGGGAGCTGTTTTTT. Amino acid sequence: CASGTGHTGELFF.

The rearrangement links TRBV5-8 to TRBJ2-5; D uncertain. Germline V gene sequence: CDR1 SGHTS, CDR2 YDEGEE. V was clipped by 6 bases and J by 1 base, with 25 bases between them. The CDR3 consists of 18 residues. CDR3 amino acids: CASTLGRTPKGSQETQYF. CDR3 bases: TGTGCCAGCACCCTAGGACGCACCCCGAAAGGTAGCCAAGAGACCCAGTACTTC.

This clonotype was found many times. The CDR3 DNA is TGTGCCAGCAGTTGGGGAGGGGGTCGTCGTGGAAACACCATATATTTT. As protein: CASSWGGGRRGNTIYF. The V and J genes are TRBV28 and TRBJ1-3; tentatively, D is TRBD1 (6 bases). Germline V gene data show CDR1 as MDHEN and CDR2 as SYDVKM. The CDR3 spans 16 residues. Deletions cut 4 bases from V and 3 bases from J, with 16 bases between.

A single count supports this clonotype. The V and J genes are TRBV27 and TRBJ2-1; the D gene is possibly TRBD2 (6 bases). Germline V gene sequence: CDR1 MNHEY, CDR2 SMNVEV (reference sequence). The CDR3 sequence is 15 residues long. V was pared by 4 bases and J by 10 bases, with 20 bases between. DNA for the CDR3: TGTGCCAGCAGTTCCGGAGGGCCCCGTACGGGCGAGCAGTTCTTC. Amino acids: CASSSGGPRTGEQFF.

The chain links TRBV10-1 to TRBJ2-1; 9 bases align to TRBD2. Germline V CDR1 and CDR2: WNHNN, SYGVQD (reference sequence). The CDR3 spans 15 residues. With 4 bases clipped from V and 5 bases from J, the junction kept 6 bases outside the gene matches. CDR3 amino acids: CASSVRTSVHNEQFF. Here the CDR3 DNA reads TGCGCCAGCAGTGTTAGGACTAGCGTCCACAATGAGCAGTTCTTC.

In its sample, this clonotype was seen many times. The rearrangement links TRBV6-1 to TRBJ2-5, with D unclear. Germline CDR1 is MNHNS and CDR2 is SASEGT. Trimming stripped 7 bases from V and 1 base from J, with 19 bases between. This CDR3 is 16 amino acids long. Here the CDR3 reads CASIRTVNWRQETQYF. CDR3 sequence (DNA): TGTGCCAGCATTCGAACAGTTAATTGGCGCCAAGAGACCCAGTACTTC.

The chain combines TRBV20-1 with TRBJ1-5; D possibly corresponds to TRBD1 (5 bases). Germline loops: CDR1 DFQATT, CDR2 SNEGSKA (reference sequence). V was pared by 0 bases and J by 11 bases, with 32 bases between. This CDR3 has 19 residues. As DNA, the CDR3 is TGCAGTGCTAGAGATCCGACGGGACTAGCGGGAGTGGGGGGAGAGACCCAGCATTTT. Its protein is CSARDPTGLAGVGGETQHF.

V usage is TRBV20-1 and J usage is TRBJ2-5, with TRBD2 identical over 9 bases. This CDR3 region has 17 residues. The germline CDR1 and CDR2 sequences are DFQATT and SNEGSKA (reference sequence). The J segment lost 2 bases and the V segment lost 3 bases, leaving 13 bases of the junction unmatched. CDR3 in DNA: TGCAGTGCTAGGCCTAGCGGGAACACCGGGGAGCAAGAGACCCAGTACTTC. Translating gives CSARPSGNTGEQETQYF.

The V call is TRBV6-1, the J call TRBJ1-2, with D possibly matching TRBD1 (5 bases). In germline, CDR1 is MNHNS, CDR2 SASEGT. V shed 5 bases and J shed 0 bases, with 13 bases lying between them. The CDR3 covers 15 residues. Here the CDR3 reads CASSHIARANYGYTF. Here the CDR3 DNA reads TGTGCCAGCAGTCATATTGCCAGGGCTAACTATGGCTACACCTTC.